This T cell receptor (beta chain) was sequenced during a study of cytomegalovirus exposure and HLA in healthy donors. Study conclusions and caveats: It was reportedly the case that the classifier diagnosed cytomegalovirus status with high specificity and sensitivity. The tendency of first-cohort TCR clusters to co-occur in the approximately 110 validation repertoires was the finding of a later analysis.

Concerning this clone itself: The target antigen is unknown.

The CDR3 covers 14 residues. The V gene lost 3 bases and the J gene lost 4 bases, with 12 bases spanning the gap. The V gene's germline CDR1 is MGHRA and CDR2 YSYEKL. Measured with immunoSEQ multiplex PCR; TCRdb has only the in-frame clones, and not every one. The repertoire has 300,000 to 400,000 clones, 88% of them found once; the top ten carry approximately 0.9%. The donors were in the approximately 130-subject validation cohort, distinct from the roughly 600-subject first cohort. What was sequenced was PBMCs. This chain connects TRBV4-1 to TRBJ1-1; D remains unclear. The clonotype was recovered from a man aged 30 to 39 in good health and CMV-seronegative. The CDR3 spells CASSQAPPVTEAFF. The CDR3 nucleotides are TGCGCCAGCAGCCAGGCTCCCCCCGTCACTGAAGCTTTCTTT.